This TCR beta chain was retrieved from a study of control samples from healthy donors and cancer patients. V was trimmed by 0 bases and J by 9 bases, leaving 16 bases between them. The CDR3 spans 15 residues. The germline V gene has CDR1 SGHRS and CDR2 YFSETQ. Sequenced by immunoSEQ multiplex PCR; TCRdb stores in-frame clones only, minus some. The table includes about 130,000 clones, about 90% detected once. This clone was seen only a few times. Sequenced input: blood. The sequence came from a woman aged 45 to 65 in good health. The chain joins TRBV5-1 to TRBJ1-5; tentative D call: TRBD1 (5 bases). The CDR3 is CASSLGVGGVGPQHF. CDR3 DNA sequence: TGCGCCAGCAGCTTGGGGGTTGGAGGGGTGGGGCCCCAGCATTTT.